The T cell receptor beta chain described here comes from a study of Graves' ophthalmopathy and Graves' hyperthyroidism. The germline CDR1 and CDR2 sequences are SEHNR and FQNEAQ (reference sequence). The CDR3 consists of 13 residues. V was pared by 4 bases and J by 2 bases, with 3 bases between. A remark on this clonotype: The conserved phenylalanine or tryptophan normally closing the CDR3 is absent here, so this likely arose from a read error.

Amplification of the TCR beta CDR3 regions used RNA transcripts (as template). HTBI primers served in a first-round RT-PCR, which a second-round multiplex PCR followed. A single record per CDR3 protein comes from TCRdb applying MiXCR to the multiplex PCR reads. The table lists approximately 540,000 distinct CDR3 sequences, roughly 40% of them singletons. This chain links TRBV7-9 with TRBJ2-6; no firm D call. This clonotype was obtained from an adult man with Graves' hyperthyroidism. Sequenced: peripheral blood or thyroid tissue (not recorded which). The CDR3 is CASSSAGANVLTS. DNA for the CDR3: TGTGCCAGCAGCTCGGCTGGGGCCAACGTCCTGACTTCC.